This T cell receptor beta chain was obtained from a study of CD8 T cells in Susac syndrome. From germline, CDR1 is MNHEY and CDR2 SMNVEV (reference sequence). The V end lost 4 bases, the J end lost 2 bases, and 12 bases lay between the germline ends. The CDR3 is 14 amino acids. Stable or active relapsing-remitting multiple sclerosis, untreated and meeting revised McDonald criteria, defined the controls. Reverse transcription of roughly 0.45 to 1 ug RNA used random hexamers. Across 54 Vbeta and 13 Jbeta, immunoSEQ multiplex PCR amplified TCR beta CDR3. TCRdb ran MiXCR on the immunoSEQ multiplex PCR reads and lists one entry per CDR3 protein. The sample carries fewer than 150,000 distinct CDR3 sequences, around nine tenths recorded once.

Input material: CD8+ T cells from PBMCs. V gene TRBV27 combines with J gene TRBJ2-7; D is perhaps TRBD1 (6 bases). This clonotype originated in a human donor with multiple sclerosis. The CDR3 sequence is CASSSRAGAYEQYF. In DNA, the CDR3 is TGTGCCAGCAGTTCCAGGGCAGGGGCCTACGAGCAGTACTTC.